One and the same sample provided the 9 T cell receptor beta chains below, sequenced in a study of CD8+CD57+ T cells in acquired aplastic anemia. The template used for profiling TCR beta VDJ and CDR3 was genomic DNA. TCRdb reprocessed the reads with MiXCR, giving one entry per CDR3 protein. The sample holds about 110,000 distinct CDR3 sequences, 40% to 65% seen once. Sequenced input: sorted CD4+, CD8+, or CD8+CD57+ T cells (not recorded which) from PBMCs. The origin of the receptors is a human donor in good health, serving as a control.

This chain uses TRBV25-1 with TRBJ2-3; D unclear. Germline V CDR1 and CDR2: MGHDK, SYGVNS. V was shortened by 4 bases and J by 6 bases, with 11 bases between the two germline ends. This CDR3 has 13 amino acids. CDR3 in amino acids: CASSAAGKDTQYF. For the CDR3, the DNA is TGTGCCAGCAGTGCGGCAGGCAAGGATACGCAGTATTTT.

In this sample, this clonotype turned up many times. V gene TRBV6-1 combines with J gene TRBJ1-2; TRBD1 might be the D (5 bases). CDR3 length: 13 amino acids. Trimming took 8 bases from V and 2 from J, leaving 12 bases between them. In germline, CDR1 is MNHNS, CDR2 SASEGT. In DNA form, the CDR3 reads TGTGCCAGCCTCTTGGGGCCCAACTATGGCTACACCTTC. This codes for CASLLGPNYGYTF.

This clonotype was seen repeatedly, ten times or more. The chain joins TRBV7-2 to TRBJ2-3, with 9 nucleotides matching TRBD1. The length of the CDR3 is 16 residues. The V segment lost 3 bases and the J segment 6 bases; nucleotides outside the gene matches: 10. CDR1 is SGHTA, CDR2 FQGNSA, per germline. The CDR3 region has the DNA TGTGCCAGCAGCTTCGCGGACAGGGGCACCGGCGATACGCAGTATTTT. Its protein is CASSFADRGTGDTQYF.

As to this clonotype: Given a much more abundant clone one base away, this may be a read error. The gene calls are TRBV5-6 and TRBJ1-4; D perhaps matches TRBD1 (5 bases). Germline lookup yields CDR1 SGHDT and CDR2 YYEEEE. This CDR3 contains 14 residues. V was cut by 0 bases and J by 12 bases, with 15 bases left in between. CDR3 DNA: TGTGCCAGCAGCTTGGCGGACAACCGAGAAGAACTGTTTTTT. Translating gives CASSLADNREELFF.

The chain has TRBV4-3 and TRBJ1-6; D not certain. The CDR3 contains 14 residues. From germline, CDR1 is LGHNA and CDR2 YSLEER. Trimming pared 0 bases from V and 8 bases from J, leaving 8 bases between. The CDR3 region has the DNA TGCGCCAGCAGCCAAGATCAGGAGCATTCACCCCTCCACTTT. It codes for CASSQDQEHSPLHF.

The CDR3 sequence: CATSTWKGTTDTQYF. The CDR3 DNA reads TGTGCCACCAGTACCTGGAAGGGAACCACAGATACGCAGTATTTT. The rearrangement joins TRBV15 to TRBJ2-3; D is uncertain. The V gene's germline CDR1 is LNHNV and CDR2 YYDKDF (reference sequence). The CDR3 length is 15 residues. Trimming shortened V by 6 bases and J by 2 bases, and 15 bases separated the two germline ends.

This clonotype was seen just once. With a much larger clone just one base away, this may be a read error. This rearrangement joins TRBV5-4 to TRBJ1-2; possibly TRBD1 for D (6 bases). The CDR3 sequence is 14 residues long. V lost 4 bases and J lost 13, with 23 bases in between. Germline loops: CDR1 SGHNT, CDR2 YYREEE (reference sequence). The CDR3: CASSLAGAPFLGTF. CDR3 nucleotide sequence: TGTGCCAGCAGCCTTGCGGGGGCGCCGTTCTTAGGCACCTTC.

This chain uses TRBV20-1 with TRBJ1-2; no firm D call. The CDR3 length is 15 residues. Germline V lookup: CDR1 DFQATT, CDR2 SNEGSKA (reference sequence). V was cut by 3 bases and J by 4 bases, with 18 bases left in between. In nucleotides, the CDR3 is TGCAGTGCTAGTCCTCACGGTGGGGAAATCTATGGCTACACCTTC. Its protein product is CSASPHGGEIYGYTF.

This sequence joins TRBV25-1 and TRBJ2-3; no firm D call. The CDR3 covers 14 residues. Germline loops: CDR1 MGHDK, CDR2 SYGVNS. Trimming took off 5 bases at V and 6 bases at J, with 15 bases between the two ends. CDR3 loop: CASSSSGYTDTQYF. CDR3 sequence (DNA): TGTGCCAGCAGTTCCTCCGGGTACACGGATACGCAGTATTTT. The full variable domain, in which reference TRBV25-1 and TRBJ2-3 provide the parts outside the CDR3, is EADIYQTPRYLVIGTGKKITLECSQTMGHDKMYWYQQDPGMELHLIHYSYGVNSTEKGDLSSESTVSRIRTEHFPLTLESARPSHTSQYLCASSSSGYTDTQYFGPGTRLTVL.